This T cell receptor (beta chain) was profiled in a study of blood T cell repertoires in COVID-19. For the study at large: The United States, Italy and Spain were the sources of the acute and convalescent COVID-19 samples. In each case, the material was cDNA or gDNA derived from T cells, B-cell-depleted T cells, or PBMCs.

J lost 2 bases, V lost 6 bases, and 7 bases had no gene match. This CDR3 contains 15 residues. From germline, CDR1 is LNHDA and CDR2 SQIVND (reference sequence). Per the original data handling: The authors estimated nucleated cell counts from reference gene primer amplification. Generated by immunoSEQ multiplex PCR, the TCRdb table keeps only in-frame clones and is missing some. The V and J calls and clone size come from that table; D and trimming were worked out from the DNA. This sample has roughly 78,000 clones; over 80% occur once, and the top ten carry 15% to 20%. The chain has TRBV19 and TRBJ1-5, with TRBD1 identical over 7 bases. Sequenced material: peripheral blood. The TCR originated in a woman of 80 years or more with acute or convalescent COVID-19. CDR3 nucleotides: TGTGCCAGTAGAACTACAGGGGCGCGCAATCAGCCCCAGCATTTT. Translated: CASRTTGARNQPQHF.